Presented here are 22 T cell receptor beta chains from one specimen sequenced in a study of blood T cell repertoires in COVID-19. Libraries were prepared by immunoSEQ multiplex PCR; TCRdb keeps only in-frame clonotypes and omits some of them. The repertoire consists of about 200,000 clones, with roughly four fifths occurring once and the leading ten covering approximately 5%. Sequenced sample: PBMCs or T cells enriched from blood (not recorded which). The source is a woman aged 45-59 years who had been exposed to COVID-19.

This clone was seen a few times. The rearrangement joins TRBV6-5 to TRBJ2-1; 9 nucleotides match TRBD1. CDR1 is MNHEY, CDR2 SVGAGI, per germline. The CDR3 extends over 15 amino acids. V dropped 0 bases and J dropped 6; count of bases not matched to a gene: 3. Written as DNA, the CDR3 is TGTGCCAGCAGTTACTCGAGGACAGGGGCCAATGAGCAGTTCTTC. Translated, it gives CASSYSRTGANEQFF.

J is TRBJ2-7 and V is TRBV6-5; TRBD1 is a possible D gene (5 bases). The CDR3 extends over 15 amino acids. Germline V gene sequence: CDR1 MNHEY, CDR2 SVGAGI. The ends were cut back, 6 bases at V and 2 bases at J, with 17 bases in the middle. The CDR3 bases are TGTGCCAGCAGACGCTCACAGGTCTCAGCCTACGAGCAGTACTTC. Residues: CASRRSQVSAYEQYF.

This clone was counted many times. Here the CDR3 reads CASSQTGGLGTDTQYF. The CDR3 DNA is TGTGCCAGCTCACAAACAGGGGGCCTCGGCACAGATACGCAGTATTTT. The V and J genes are TRBV18 and TRBJ2-3, with 9 bases fitting TRBD1. Germline CDR1 reads KGHSH; CDR2 reads LQKENI. This CDR3 has 16 amino acids. Germline trimming cut 4 bases from V and 1 base from J; bases unmatched to any gene: 6.

This chain joins TRBV5-4 and TRBJ1-1, with D perhaps TRBD1 (5 bases). Per germline, CDR1 SGHNT and CDR2 YYREEE (reference sequence). Trimming left V 0 bases short and J 4 bases short, with 13 bases between. The CDR3 runs 15 residues. The CDR3 DNA reads TGTGCCAGCAGCTTGGAACCCAGGGAAATCACTGAAGCTTTCTTT. Translated, it gives CASSLEPREITEAFF.

The chain carries TRBV6-4 and TRBJ1-6; 8 nucleotides agree with TRBD1. The CDR3 is made up of 13 amino acids. Looked up from germline, CDR1 is MRHNA and CDR2 is SNTAGT. J lost 3 bases, V lost 10 bases, and 2 bases had no gene match. The CDR3 region has the DNA TGTGCCACCGGACAGGGCTATAATTCACCCCTCCACTTT. Its protein is CATGQGYNSPLHF.

This sequence joins TRBV19 and TRBJ2-6; D call uncertain. This CDR3 has 16 residues. The germline V gene encodes CDR1 LNHDA and CDR2 SQIVND (reference sequence). V lost 3 bases and J lost 0, with 9 bases in between. The DNA for the CDR3 is TGTGCCAGTAGTATTGCTCAGGTCTCTGGGGCCAACGTCCTGACTTTC. It is translated as CASSIAQVSGANVLTF.

The V gene is TRBV18, the J gene TRBJ2-7; 7 bases align to TRBD1. CDR1 and CDR2 from the germline V gene are KGHSH and LQKENI. The V and J ends lost 3 bases and 3 bases, in that order; junction bases with no gene match: 2. The CDR3 length is 13 residues. CDR3 in DNA: TGTGCCAGCTCACCGGGACAGTTCTACGAGCAGTACTTC. Its protein product is CASSPGQFYEQYF.

The chain uses TRBV5-6 and TRBJ1-2, with 7 bases identical to TRBD1. The V gene end was trimmed by 4 bases and the J gene end by 3 bases; junction bases not matched to a gene: 3. The CDR3 is 13 amino acids. Per germline, CDR1 SGHDT and CDR2 YYEEEE. The CDR3 here is CASSTGEHYGYTF. The CDR3 DNA reads TGTGCCAGCAGCACAGGGGAGCACTATGGCTACACCTTC.

The CDR3 DNA sequence: TGTGCCAGCAGCTTAACGGGGGGGCGGCTAACAGATACGCAGTATTTT. Encoded protein: CASSLTGGRLTDTQYF. V is TRBV11-2 and J is TRBJ2-3; 8 nucleotides align to TRBD2. The CDR3 has 16 amino acids. With V trimmed by 2 bases and J by 3 bases, 7 bases remained unmatched. Germline-derived CDR1 and CDR2 are SGHAT and FQNNGV. The complete variable domain, with remaining parts taken from reference TRBV11-2 and TRBJ2-3, reads EAGVAQSPRYKIIEKRQSVAFWCNPISGHATLYWYQQILGQGPKLLIQFQNNGVVDDSQLPKDRFSAERLKGVDSTLKIQPAKLEDSAVYLCASSLTGGRLTDTQYFGPGTRLTVL.

The CDR3 sequence is CASSPPETGVRSYEQYF. In DNA, the CDR3 is TGTGCCAGCAGCCCGCCTGAAACAGGGGTTAGATCCTACGAGCAGTACTTC. V gene TRBV7-2 combines with J gene TRBJ2-7; 7 bases map to TRBD1. CDR1 is SGHTA, CDR2 FQGNSA, per germline. This CDR3 contains 17 residues. The ends lost 5 bases at V and 1 base at J; junction bases unmatched: 14.

In this sample, this clone turned up many times. The chain uses TRBV2 and TRBJ2-7; unclear D gene. Germline values: CDR1 SNHLY, CDR2 FYNNEI. This CDR3 region has 12 residues. Trimming pared 6 bases from V and 8 bases from J, leaving 14 bases between. In DNA form, the CDR3 reads TGTGCCAGCAGCTCACAGTCACCCAAGCAGTACTTC. Translation gives CASSSQSPKQYF.

This chain uses TRBV12-3 or TRBV12-4 with TRBJ1-3, with D perhaps matching TRBD1 (5 bases). This CDR3 contains 12 residues. Trimming shortened V by 1 base and J by 9 bases, and 7 bases separated the two germline ends. CDR3 in DNA: TGTGCCAGCAGTTTAGGGGGGGGCACCATATATTTT. Translation: CASSLGGGTIYF.

This clone was observed a few times. The chain combines TRBV5-1 with TRBJ1-3; D uncertain. Trimming removed 2 bases at V and 4 bases at J, with 7 bases between. This CDR3 contains 13 residues. Germline V CDR1 and CDR2: SGHRS, YFSETQ. CDR3 sequence: CASSLGSGNTIYF. The CDR3 DNA reads as TGCGCCAGCAGCTTAGGGAGCGGAAACACCATATATTTT.

This chain joins TRBV5-1 and TRBJ1-1, with TRBD1 matching over 8 bases. The CDR3 is made up of 15 amino acids. After removal of 0 bases from V and 5 bases from J, the junction contained 6 bases not matched to a gene. Germline CDR1 is SGHRS and CDR2 is YFSETQ. This CDR3 reads CASSLELTGGTEAFF. The CDR3, as DNA: TGCGCCAGCAGCTTGGAGTTAACAGGGGGAACTGAAGCTTTCTTT.

The chain links TRBV4-3 to TRBJ1-1; the D is unclear. The germline V gene has CDR1 LGHNA and CDR2 YSLEER. This CDR3 region has 14 residues. Trimming left V 3 bases short and J 5 bases short, with 13 bases between. The CDR3 region is CASSQGGWGTEAFF. In nucleotides, the CDR3 is TGCGCCAGCAGCCAGGGAGGGTGGGGAACTGAAGCTTTCTTT.

This chain joins TRBV28 and TRBJ1-1, with 7 bases identical to TRBD1. Losses at the gene ends were 4 bases for V and 11 bases for J; bases not matched to a gene: 7. CDR3 length: 12 amino acids. Germline CDR1 and CDR2: MDHEN and SYDVKM. The CDR3 sequence: CASSSPTGRAFF. CDR3 DNA: TGTGCCAGCAGTTCCCCGACAGGGCGGGCTTTCTTT.

The chain is built from TRBV5-4 and TRBJ2-1, with 7 positions matching TRBD2. In germline, CDR1 is SGHNT, CDR2 YYREEE (reference sequence). With 4 bases clipped from V and 10 bases from J, the junction kept 2 bases outside the gene matches. The CDR3 is made up of 11 amino acids. CDR3 in DNA: TGTGCCAGCAGCGTGGGACTAGAGCAGTTCTTC. This translates into CASSVGLEQFF.

V usage is TRBV5-1 and J usage is TRBJ2-5, with TRBD1 matching over 10 bases. Germline-derived CDR1 and CDR2 are SGHRS and YFSETQ. V lost 8 bases to trimming and J lost 2 bases; unmatched junction nucleotides: 6. This CDR3 is built from 14 residues. This CDR3 is CASYKDRGQETQYF. The CDR3 bases are TGCGCCAGTTATAAGGACAGGGGGCAAGAGACCCAGTACTTC.

CDR3 sequence reads: CASSPEGYSGNTIYF. DNA of the CDR3: TGCGCCAGCAGCCCTGAGGGATACTCTGGAAACACCATATATTTT. The chain has TRBV5-1 and TRBJ1-3; D gene uncertain. Germline CDR1 is SGHRS and CDR2 is YFSETQ. The CDR3 spans 15 residues. Trimming left V 4 bases short and J 0 bases short, with 11 bases between.

The chain uses TRBV6-5 and TRBJ2-1; TRBD2 agrees at 7 bases. Trimming took 0 bases from V and 7 from J; bases not matched to a gene: 9. The V gene's germline CDR1 is MNHEY and CDR2 SVGAGI. This CDR3 region has 16 residues. In DNA, the CDR3 is TGTGCCAGCAGTTACTCGAGGGCTAGCGGAAAGAATGAGCAGTTCTTC. Its protein product is CASSYSRASGKNEQFF.

The gene calls are TRBV21-1 and TRBJ2-2; TRBD2, the table's D call, was not compared with the DNA. TRBV21-1 is annotated as a pseudogene. The CDR3 sequence is 16 residues long. CDR3 in DNA: TGTGCCAGCAGCAATAGCGGGGGGGCGAACACCGGGGAGCTGTTTTTT. This translates into CASSNSGGANTGELFF.

The chain carries TRBV7-2 and TRBJ2-1, with 9 bases aligning to TRBD2. The CDR3 is 18 amino acids. V was clipped by 4 bases and J by 0 bases; unmatched bases: 10. Germline CDR1 and CDR2: SGHTA and FQGNSA. CDR3 nucleotide sequence: TGTGCCAGCAGCTCCCTAACGCGGGGGGGAGCCTCCTACAATGAGCAGTTCTTC. This codes for CASSSLTRGGASYNEQFF.